This T cell receptor (beta chain) is from a study of tumor-infiltrating lymphocytes in oesophageal squamous cell carcinoma. TCRdb reprocessed the PCR reads with MiXCR, giving one entry per CDR3 protein. The profile shows 9,500 to 15,000 distinct CDR3 sequences, roughly three fifths of them singletons. From germline, CDR1 is SGHNT and CDR2 YENEEA. Trimming took 5 bases from V and 3 from J; bases not matched to a gene: 6. The CDR3 has 16 amino acids. This chain joins TRBV11-3 and TRBJ2-1; 11 bases map to TRBD2. This clonotype was obtained from a female donor with esophageal squamous cell carcinoma. Sequencing was performed on esophageal tumor tissue. The CDR3 DNA follows: TGTGCCAGCAGCCTCGGGACTAGCGGAGTCTACAATGAGCAGTTCTTC. Amino acids: CASSLGTSGVYNEQFF.